These T cell receptor beta chains were read from a single sample in a study of cytomegalovirus exposure and HLA in healthy donors. TCRdb's table, derived via immunoSEQ multiplex PCR, lists solely in-frame clones and lacks some. The table records 70,000 to 100,000 clones, about four fifths of them present only once. Sequencing was carried out using PBMCs. These receptors originate from a man in his fifties in good health and CMV-seropositive. Both conserved end residues are part of each CDR3. A D gene is named only where the DNA matches it firmly. Clone sizes are given selectively: once, few, many, or a class where the clone is expanded.

clone size	J gene	V gene	D gene	CDR3 DNA	CDR3 protein
once	TRBJ2-5	TRBV5-1	NA	TGCGCCAGCAGCTTGGGAACTCTCCGCGGTCCGGTTGGGGAGACCCAGTACTTC	CASSLGTLRGPVGETQYF
NA	TRBJ1-5	TRBV2	TRBD1	TGTGCCAGCAGTGGGACAGGGGGTCAGCCCCAGCATTTT	CASSGTGGQPQHF
NA	TRBJ2-2	TRBV6-1	NA	TGTGCCAGCAGTGAGTTGTCAGGGGTGGACGGGGAGCTGTTTTTT	CASSELSGVDGELFF
NA	TRBJ2-7	TRBV5-4	NA	TGTGCCAGCCGCCAGGACAGTTTCTCCTACGAGCAGTACTTC	CASRQDSFSYEQYF
NA	TRBJ2-5	TRBV7-7	TRBD2	TGTGCCAGCAGCTTCCCCGGGACTAGGTGGCCGGGGAAGACCCAGTACTTC	CASSFPGTRWPGKTQYF
NA	TRBJ2-2	TRBV12-5	TRBD1	TGTGCTAGTGGGGACCCAGGGGGCGCATCGAACACCGGGGAGCTGTTTTTT	CASGDPGGASNTGELFF
once	TRBJ1-2	TRBV5-1	TRBD1	TGCGCCAGCAGCTCAGACAGGGCCAGCGTCTATGGCTACACCTTC	CASSSDRASVYGYTF
NA	TRBJ2-1	TRBV25-1	TRBD2	TGTGCCAGCAGTGACAACAGCGGGAGGGCCTTTTACAATGAGCAGTTCTTC	CASSDNSGRAFYNEQFF
NA	TRBJ2-7	TRBV6-5	NA	TGTGCCAACAGTCCAAGGGGGGGTACCTACGAGCAGTACTTC	CANSPRGGTYEQYF
NA	TRBJ2-3	TRBV7-9	TRBD2	TGTGCCAGCAGCCTAAGCGGGACCACCCCGGGAGATACGCAGTATTTT	CASSLSGTTPGDTQYF
NA	TRBJ2-2	TRBV6-6	TRBD1	TGTGCCAGCAGCCATTCCGGGACAGGGGTTACCGGGGAGCTGTTTTTT	CASSHSGTGVTGELFF
NA	TRBJ1-1	TRBV7-9	NA	TGTGCCAGCAGCTTTTCTGGGGGGACGGCTGAAGCTTTCTTT	CASSFSGGTAEAFF
NA	TRBJ1-1	TRBV7-2	NA	TGTGCCAGCAGCCCCAACAGTTACACTGAAGCTTTCTTT	CASSPNSYTEAFF
NA	TRBJ1-1	TRBV6-5	NA	TGTGCCAGCAGCGACGAGGCTCGCTCTGAAGCTTTCTTT	CASSDEARSEAFF
NA	TRBJ2-2	TRBV19	NA	TGTGCCAGTAGTATAATTCAGGGCACCGGGGAGCTGTTTTTT	CASSIIQGTGELFF
NA	TRBJ2-7	TRBV5-1	TRBD2	TGCGCCAGCAGCTCGGGGGGGGGAGTCTACGAGCAGTACTTC	CASSSGGGVYEQYF
NA	TRBJ2-7	TRBV7-2	NA	TGTGCCAGCAGCTCGAGGACTGAAACTTACGAGCAGTACTTC	CASSSRTETYEQYF
NA	TRBJ2-7	TRBV7-3	TRBD1	TGTGCCAGCAGCTCCCGGACAGGCGCCTACGAGCAGTACTTC	CASSSRTGAYEQYF
NA	TRBJ2-7	TRBV28	TRBD2	TGTGCCAGCAGTTTGTCCGTGGGGTGGGGGGGCGAGCAGTACTTC	CASSLSVGWGGEQYF
NA	TRBJ2-2	TRBV5-1	TRBD2	TGCGCCAGCAGCTTGGCGCCGGGACTAGCGGGTCCCACCGGGGAGCTGTTTTTT	CASSLAPGLAGPTGELFF
NA	TRBJ1-1	TRBV15	TRBD1	TGTGCCACCAGCCTAGACAGGGCGACTGAAGCTTTCTTT	CATSLDRATEAFF
NA	TRBJ2-7	TRBV5-4	NA	TGTGCCAGCAGCTTGTCTACGGGAGTTGCCTACGAGCAGTACTTC	CASSLSTGVAYEQYF
NA	TRBJ1-5	TRBV30	NA	TGTGCCTGGACAGGACTGGAGGGCAATCAGCCCCAGCATTTT	CAWTGLEGNQPQHF
NA	TRBJ1-2	TRBV5-1	TRBD1	TGCGCCAGCAGCTTGGATACCAGGGGGGCGTTTGGCTACACCTTC	CASSLDTRGAFGYTF